A selection of T cell receptor beta chains follows, all from one sample in a study of cytomegalovirus exposure and HLA in healthy donors. Profiled with immunoSEQ multiplex PCR; TCRdb holds only in-frame clones, not every one. The repertoire has fewer than 200,000 clones, about 90% of them found once; the top ten carry roughly 6%. Sequencing used PBMCs. These receptors all come from a woman in her 30s in good health and CMV-seronegative. The CDR3 runs from the conserved cysteine through the conserved F or W.

J gene,V gene,CDR3 protein
TRBJ2-7,TRBV6-8,CASTQEFSNEQYF
TRBJ1-4,TRBV2,CASETGGRPTNEKLFF
TRBJ2-7,TRBV19,CASSIGAGVIYEQYF
TRBJ1-1,TRBV29-1,CSVDVPGSTEAFF
TRBJ2-1,TRBV14,CASRKRQGWEQFF
TRBJ2-3,TRBV5-6,CASSPRTARSTDTQYF
TRBJ2-5,TRBV6-6,CASSLGRVQTQYF
TRBJ1-4,TRBV12-5,CASGFGGATNEKLFF
TRBJ1-2,TRBV4-3,CASSHLDSGRYGYTF
TRBJ2-3,TRBV4-3,CASSQGPGYTQYF
TRBJ2-1,TRBV9,CASSVTTSTRVEQFF
TRBJ2-3,TRBV15,CATSRDLGQGQDTQYF
TRBJ2-5,TRBV7-2,CASSFNVPRETQYF
TRBJ2-7,TRBV6-6,CASRPTGSYEQYF
TRBJ1-1,TRBV4-1,CASSQGGWDTEAFF
TRBJ2-1,TRBV5-1,CASSFSREQFF
TRBJ2-2,TRBV4-1,CASSQFPSSTGELFF
TRBJ1-6,TRBV5-4,CASSRTADNSPLHF
TRBJ2-7,TRBV14,CASSHTGGWYEQYF
TRBJ1-2,TRBV15,CATSRDLARGYTF
TRBJ1-4,TRBV6-1,CASRARDTPAEKLFF
TRBJ2-1,TRBV27,CASSLDRNYNEQFF
TRBJ2-2,TRBV9,CASSLSPSGTHTGELFF
TRBJ2-7,TRBV6-5,CASSYGPTSYEQYF
TRBJ2-3,TRBV4-3,CASSPGGNPSTDTQYF
TRBJ2-5,TRBV5-1,CASSYGLAAQETQYF
TRBJ1-3,TRBV7-2,CASSTRTGDGNTIYF
TRBJ1-2,TRBV27,CASSPSSGQETYGYTF
TRBJ1-6,TRBV11-2,CASSFSGGEGSPLHF
TRBJ2-3,TRBV7-3,CASSLTPGLAGEDTQYF
TRBJ1-4,TRBV27,CASSLSQGAGEKLFF
TRBJ1-5,TRBV6-6,CASSYRQGAQPQHF
TRBJ1-1,TRBV9,CASSVAQNTEAFF
TRBJ1-2,TRBV19,CASNQGIYPNYGYTF
TRBJ2-5,TRBV5-4,CASSEPGLAGETQYF
TRBJ2-5,TRBV5-1,CASSKRGQGSETQYF
TRBJ1-2,TRBV7-9,CASSWGQNYGYTF
TRBJ2-7,TRBV4-3,CASSQDRGYEQYF
TRBJ2-5,TRBV5-1,CASSFRQGTGETQYF
TRBJ1-6,TRBV4-3,CASSQDLAGGLDSPLHF